This is a list of T cell receptor beta chains from one sample in a study of T cell repertoires in cytomegalovirus infection. Using its own MiXCR run on the reads, TCRdb lists one record per CDR3 protein. The sample consists of about 360,000 distinct CDR3 sequences, around a sixth of them appearing once. Sequencing used PBMCs. The receptors here all came from a human donor in good health (CMV status not recorded). Some clones in this sample may be carry-over from other donors' samples. The CDR3 runs from the conserved cysteine through the conserved F or W. The D gene is left open where the match is weak. Where a row states a size, it is once, few, many or the class of an expanded clone; other rows omit it.

clone_size j_call cdr3_length d_call v_call cdr3_aa cdr3_nt
many TRBJ1-2 17 . TRBV6-1 CASIPEGLVRANYGYTF TGTGCCAGCATCCCAGAAGGACTTGTTCGAGCTAACTATGGCTACACCTTC
few TRBJ2-4 17 . TRBV7-2 CASSLSLAISAKNIQYF TGTGCCAGCAGCTTAAGCCTAGCGATATCCGCCAAAAACATTCAGTACTTC
few TRBJ1-1 10 TRBD1 TRBV2 CASATGRAFF TGTGCCAGCGCGACAGGGCGAGCTTTCTTT
many TRBJ2-5 15 . TRBV7-8 CASSLGSDLWETQYF TGTGCCAGCAGCTTAGGGTCGGATCTTTGGGAGACCCAGTACTTC
few TRBJ2-1 16 . TRBV28 CASSIYRRGSYNEQFF TGTGCCAGCAGTATCTACCGACGGGGCTCCTACAATGAGCAGTTCTTC
. TRBJ2-1 16 . TRBV7-2 CASSLRGTPLYNEQFF TGTGCCAGCAGCTTACGAGGGACACCACTCTACAATGAGCAGTTCTTC
. TRBJ2-5 14 TRBD2 TRBV5-1 CASSQGTSRETQYF TGCGCCAGCAGCCAGGGGACTAGTAGAGAGACCCAGTACTTC
. TRBJ2-3 14 . TRBV5-5 CASSLPLGPDTQYF TGTGCCAGCAGCCTACCTTTGGGGCCAGATACGCAGTATTTT
many TRBJ2-7 12 TRBD1 TRBV27 CASSDDRGRVYF TGTGCCAGCAGTGACGACAGGGGCCGAGTGTACTTC
. TRBJ2-1 19 TRBD2 TRBV5-4 CASSSSLRRLAGTYNEQFF TGTGCCAGCAGCTCCTCCCTTCGAAGACTAGCGGGAACATACAATGAGCAGTTCTTC
. TRBJ2-7 12 . TRBV12-3/TRBV12-4 CASRPSLGEQYF TGTGCCAGCAGGCCGTCCCTCGGGGAGCAGTACTTC
. TRBJ1-2 12 . TRBV25-1 CASSESDYGYTF TGTGCCAGCAGTGAATCAGACTATGGCTACACCTTC
. TRBJ1-6 14 TRBD1 TRBV29-1 CSASTGDGRSPLHF TGCAGCGCTTCGACAGGGGACGGTCGGTCACCCCTCCACTTT
. TRBJ1-1 13 . TRBV5-6 CASSLDVGTEAFF TGTGCCAGCAGCTTGGATGTGGGGACTGAAGCTTTCTTT
few TRBJ2-3 16 TRBD2 TRBV15 CATSRAGTKGTDTQYF TGTGCCACCAGCAGGGCCGGGACTAAAGGCACAGATACGCAGTATTTT